There are many counts of the clone carrying this T cell receptor (beta chain). Antigen: not known. Trimming cost V 4 bases and J 0 bases; bases outside gene matches: 2. This CDR3 spans 16 amino acids. Germline CDR1 reads SGHDT; CDR2 reads YYEEEE. A TCRbeta library incorporating unique molecular identifiers was prepared. In TCRdb, the PCR reads were re-called with MiXCR into one record per CDR3 protein. The sample lists roughly 500,000 distinct CDR3 sequences, about 10% seen once, with 2% to 2.5% in the top ten. The data were taken from a study of T-cell reconstitution after alpha-beta-depleted transplantation in children. Regarding the study as a whole: The study traced high day-60 TCRbeta diversity in some patients to surviving recipient T cells and thymic progenitors. There were reportedly several hundred expanded graft clones from which alpha-beta T cells came about two months after transplant. At the one-year point after transplant, T-cell counts and TCRbeta diversity were found to come mostly from T cells that had been newly produced.

V and J are TRBV5-6 and TRBJ1-4; 11 nucleotides match TRBD1. Specimen: PBMCs, collected before TCRalphabeta/CD19-depleted stem cell transplant. The sequence derives from a child aged 2-15 years with inherited bone marrow failure, due to receive a stem cell transplant. The chain's CDR3 is CASSPGQGATNEKLFF. The CDR3 nucleotides are TGTGCCAGCAGCCCGGGACAGGGGGCAACTAATGAAAAACTGTTTTTT.